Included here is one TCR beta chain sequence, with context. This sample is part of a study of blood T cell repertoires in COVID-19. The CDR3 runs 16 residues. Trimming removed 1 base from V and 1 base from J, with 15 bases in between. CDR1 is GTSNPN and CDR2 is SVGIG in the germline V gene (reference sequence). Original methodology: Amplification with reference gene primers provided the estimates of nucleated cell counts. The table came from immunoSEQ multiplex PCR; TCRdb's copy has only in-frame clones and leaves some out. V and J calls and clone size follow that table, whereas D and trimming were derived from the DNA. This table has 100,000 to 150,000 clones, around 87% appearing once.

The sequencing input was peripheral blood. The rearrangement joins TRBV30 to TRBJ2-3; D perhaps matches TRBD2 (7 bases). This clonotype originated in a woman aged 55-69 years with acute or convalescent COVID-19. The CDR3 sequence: CAWSDPRGAGTDTQYF. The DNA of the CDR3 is TGTGCCTGGAGTGACCCTCGGGGGGCCGGCACAGATACGCAGTATTTT.